Shown below are 25 T cell receptor beta chains from a single sample sequenced in a study of blood T cells in healthy people across ages. Combining a sample-barcoded 5' primer with a J-beta primer mix, a second PCR ran for roughly 6 to 12 cycles. MiXCR, applied by TCRdb to the 5' RACE reads, yields one record per CDR3 protein. Counted here are 780,000 or so distinct CDR3 sequences, roughly 53% occurring once; the ten biggest clones make up under 50%. The material sequenced was blood. The receptors derive from a man at least 80 years old in good health.

This clonotype was counted a single time. The chain carries TRBV5-1 and TRBJ2-5; no clear D gene. V lost 1 base, J lost 1 base, and 11 bases lay in between. This CDR3 has 15 residues. CDR1 SGHRS and CDR2 YFSETQ come from the germline V gene. CDR3 sequence: CASSLRQPLQETQYF. The CDR3 bases are TGCGCCAGCAGCTTGAGGCAGCCCCTCCAAGAGACCCAGTACTTC.

This sequence joins TRBV29-1 and TRBJ2-1, with 10 nucleotides matching TRBD1. The CDR3 consists of 14 residues. With 6 bases clipped from V and 7 bases from J, the junction kept 9 bases outside the gene matches. The germline CDR1 and CDR2 sequences are SQVTM and ANQGSEA. In nucleotides, the CDR3 is TGCAGCGTGGCACCGGGACAGGGGAGAAATGAGCAGTTCTTC. Its protein product is CSVAPGQGRNEQFF.

The table lists this clonotype with a few counts. V gene TRBV6-2 or TRBV6-3 combines with J gene TRBJ2-1; D uncertain. The CDR3 runs to 13 residues. CDR1 and CDR2 (germline): MNHEY, SVGEGT. V was pared by 6 bases and J by 5 bases, with 11 bases between. In DNA, the CDR3 is TGTGCCAGCAGAAAGATGGGCCACAATGAGCAGTTCTTC. Translation gives CASRKMGHNEQFF.

The gene calls are TRBV28 and TRBJ2-7, with TRBD1 matching 10 bases. With 5 bases clipped from V and 4 bases from J, the junction kept 17 bases outside the gene matches. The germline V gene has CDR1 MDHEN and CDR2 SYDVKM. The CDR3 totals 18 residues. The CDR3 loop is CASSRPTDRGTGVYEQYF. CDR3 bases: TGTGCCAGCAGTCGACCCACCGACCGGGGGACAGGGGTGTACGAGCAGTACTTC.

Remarks on this clonotype: A read error may be the cause here, since a much bigger clone is one base away. This chain uses TRBV29-1 with TRBJ2-1; D might be TRBD2 (5 bases). The CDR3 loop spans 14 amino acids. Germline V gene sequence: CDR1 SQVTM, CDR2 ANQGSEA. Here the CDR3 DNA reads TGCAGCGTGTCCGGGATACCTCATTCTGGTGAGCACTTCTTC. Residues: CSVSGIPHSGEHFF.

This chain uses TRBV5-1 with TRBJ2-5; D might be TRBD1 or TRBD2, each matching 5 bases. The V and J ends lost 4 bases and 11 bases respectively, with 21 bases between them. Germline V gene sequence: CDR1 SGHRS, CDR2 YFSETQ. This CDR3 has 14 residues. This CDR3 reads CASSPEPGPPEQYF. The DNA for the CDR3 is TGCGCCAGCAGCCCCGAACCGGGACCCCCGGAGCAGTACTTC.

This chain joins TRBV27 and TRBJ2-3; tentatively, D is TRBD2 (6 bases). The CDR3 runs 17 residues. The ends were cut back, 6 bases at V and 3 bases at J, with 22 bases in the middle. Germline values: CDR1 MNHEY, CDR2 SMNVEV (reference sequence). The CDR3 loop reads CASSLRGGSIGTDTQYF. The CDR3 DNA sequence: TGTGCCAGCAGCCTACGTGGAGGGTCAATCGGGACAGATACGCAGTATTTT.

This clonotype was seen a few times. The chain is built from TRBV30 and TRBJ1-2; D is uncertain. V lost 3 bases, J lost 4 bases, and 12 bases lay in between. Germline values: CDR1 GTSNPN, CDR2 SVGIG (reference sequence). The CDR3 is made up of 13 amino acids. CDR3 sequence: CAWRTEGSYGYTF. The CDR3 DNA reads as TGTGCCTGGAGGACGGAGGGATCCTATGGCTACACCTTC. Filled out from reference TRBV30 and TRBJ1-2, the complete variable domain reads SQTIHQWPATLVQPVGSPLSLECTVEGTSNPNLYWYRQAAGRGLQLLFYSVGIGQISSEVPQNLSASRPQDRQFILSSKKLLLSDSGFYLCAWRTEGSYGYTFGSGTRLTVV.

This clonotype was counted a few times. V usage is TRBV24-1 and J usage is TRBJ1-5; no definite D call. V was trimmed by 0 bases and J by 5 bases, leaving 7 bases between them. The CDR3 has 14 residues. Germline loops: CDR1 KGHDR, CDR2 SFDVKD. The CDR3 sequence: CATSDLGRDQPQHF. For the CDR3, the DNA is TGTGCCACCAGTGATTTGGGCAGAGATCAGCCCCAGCATTTT.

The V call is TRBV18, the J call TRBJ1-1; no firm D call. Germline CDR1 KGHSH, CDR2 LQKENI. Trimming pared 2 bases from V and 3 bases from J, leaving 7 bases between. The CDR3 loop spans 13 amino acids. This chain's CDR3 is CASSPIRDTEAFF. The CDR3 coding sequence is TGTGCCAGCTCACCAATTAGGGACACTGAAGCTTTCTTT.

As to this clonotype: Compared with germline, one end of the junction differs, possibly owing to a read error. The gene calls are TRBV9 and TRBJ2-1; 9 bases agree with TRBD1. The CDR3 has 15 residues. Germline V gives CDR1 SGDLS, CDR2 YYNGEE. The CDR3 loop reads CASSGRDRVTNEQFF. The CDR3 bases are TGTGCCAGCAGCGGTCGGGACAGGGTTACTAATGAGCAGTTTTTC.

The chain couples TRBV20-1 to TRBJ2-1; maybe TRBD2 (6 bases). Trimming pared 5 bases from V and 12 bases from J, leaving 17 bases between. This CDR3 region has 12 residues. Germline CDR1 is DFQATT and CDR2 is SNEGSKA (reference sequence). This CDR3 reads CSALSGPRGQFF. The CDR3 nucleotides read TGCAGTGCTTTAAGCGGGCCACGCGGGCAGTTCTTC.

A few counts support this clonotype. The chain is built from TRBV18 and TRBJ2-1; D is ambiguous. The CDR3 runs to 15 residues. Germline CDR1 reads KGHSH; CDR2 reads LQKENI. V lost 0 bases, J lost 6 bases, and 12 bases lay in between. CDR3 nucleotides: TGTGCCAGCTCACCACCCCGGGTGTGGGGCAATGAGCAGTTCTTC. Its translation: CASSPPRVWGNEQFF.

The table lists this clonotype with a few counts. The chain carries TRBV5-6 and TRBJ1-1; unclear D gene. The germline gives CDR1 SGHDT, CDR2 YYEEEE. This CDR3 has 15 residues. V lost 6 bases to trimming and J lost 1 base, with 16 bases between them. The chain's CDR3 is CASTLGKGPNTEAFF. The CDR3 region has the DNA TGTGCCAGCACCCTTGGAAAGGGCCCGAACACTGAAGCTTTCTTT.

This clonotype was counted only a few times. The chain uses TRBV18 and TRBJ2-7, with 10 bases fitting TRBD1. CDR1 and CDR2 (germline): KGHSH, LQKENI. V dropped 0 bases and J dropped 0; count of bases not matched to a gene: 5. The length of the CDR3 is 17 residues. The CDR3 spells CASSPPGTGERSYEQYF. CDR3 nucleotides: TGTGCCAGCTCACCACCCGGGACAGGGGAACGCTCCTACGAGCAGTACTTC.

This clonotype was seen only once. The rearrangement uses TRBV13 and TRBJ1-2; the D is unclear. CDR1 and CDR2 from the germline V gene are PRHDT and FYEKMQ (reference sequence). The V end was cut by 4 bases, the J end by 4 bases, with 22 bases between. This CDR3 contains 17 residues. CDR3 protein: CASSSTPKSSTGYGYTF. The CDR3 region has the DNA TGTGCCAGCAGCTCCACTCCCAAATCTAGTACCGGCTATGGCTACACCTTC.

The rearrangement links TRBV5-1 to TRBJ2-4; tentatively, D is TRBD1 or TRBD2 (6 bases each). The CDR3 contains 14 residues. The V and J ends lost 4 bases and 8 bases respectively, with 16 bases between them. Germline assignment: CDR1 SGHRS and CDR2 YFSETQ. The CDR3 region has the DNA TGCGCCAGCAGCCTCCTTGGGGGGCCAGACATTCAGTACTTC. This codes for CASSLLGGPDIQYF.

About this clonotype itself: The junction differs from germline at one of its ends, possibly a read error. The chain has TRBV28 and TRBJ2-3, with D possibly being TRBD2 (5 bases). This CDR3 has 16 amino acids. Germline V gene data show CDR1 as MDHEN and CDR2 as SYDVKM. The CDR3 nucleotides read TGTGCCAGTAGTTTAATCTTGGGAGACACGGGAGATACGCAGTATTTT. It specifies CASSLILGDTGDTQYF.

V is TRBV18 and J is TRBJ2-5; unclear D gene. CDR3 size: 19 residues. CDR1 and CDR2 from the germline V gene are KGHSH and LQKENI. V was trimmed by 3 bases and J by 7 bases, leaving 30 bases between them. CDR3 residues: CASSPDREGGGKFSGTQYF. As DNA, the CDR3 is TGTGCCAGCTCACCCGACCGAGAAGGTGGTGGAAAGTTTTCGGGGACCCAGTACTTC. The whole variable domain, filled in from reference TRBV18 and TRBJ2-5, reads NAGVMQNPRHLVRRRGQEARLRCSPMKGHSHVYWYRQLPEEGLKFMVYLQKENIIDESGMPKERFSAEFPKEGPSILRIQQVVRGDSAAYFCASSPDREGGGKFSGTQYFGPGTRLLVL.

The V and J genes are TRBV29-1 and TRBJ2-1; TRBD2 agrees at 12 bases. Germline CDR1 reads SQVTM; CDR2 reads ANQGSEA. Losses at the gene ends were 6 bases for V and 5 bases for J; bases not matched to a gene: 8. The CDR3 contains 15 residues. The CDR3 region is CSVGTGLAGHNEQFF. As DNA, the CDR3 is TGCAGCGTGGGGACGGGACTAGCGGGCCACAATGAGCAGTTCTTC.

The CDR3 loop is CASGRGGGAGTEAFF. The CDR3 DNA is TGTGCCAGCGGAAGAGGAGGGGGCGCCGGCACTGAAGCTTTCTTT. This chain joins TRBV2 and TRBJ1-1; 7 nucleotides agree with TRBD1. The CDR3 totals 15 residues. V was clipped by 8 bases and J by 4 bases; unmatched bases: 13. Looked up from germline, CDR1 is SNHLY and CDR2 is FYNNEI.

V and J are TRBV28 and TRBJ1-2, with 9 bases lining up with TRBD1. The germline CDR1 and CDR2 sequences are MDHEN and SYDVKM. V lost 2 bases, J lost 6 bases, and 10 bases stayed unmatched. There are 16 residues in the CDR3. In DNA form, the CDR3 reads TGTGCCAGCAGTTTAATGGGAGCACAGGGGGCCGATGGCTACACCTTC. This codes for CASSLMGAQGADGYTF.

The rearrangement links TRBV29-1 to TRBJ2-3; D is unclear. This CDR3 is 13 amino acids long. From germline, CDR1 is SQVTM and CDR2 ANQGSEA. Trimming cost V 7 bases and J 4 bases, with 15 bases left between them. Here the CDR3 DNA reads TGCAGCGCCACCTCGAGTGGAGCAGATACGCAGTATTTT. As protein: CSATSSGADTQYF.

This clonotype has only a few counts. The chain carries TRBV7-9 and TRBJ2-4; D ambiguous. CDR3 length: 13 amino acids. Between the trimmed V and J ends, which lost 0 bases and 9 bases, there was a span of 9 bases. Germline V lookup: CDR1 SEHNR, CDR2 FQNEAQ (reference sequence). The CDR3 here is CASSLAALSIQYF. In nucleotides, the CDR3 is TGTGCCAGCAGCTTAGCGGCACTGAGCATTCAGTACTTC.

The chain employs TRBV7-3 and TRBJ1-2, with D possibly matching TRBD1 (5 bases). Trimming shortened V by 5 bases and J by 5 bases, and 21 bases separated the two germline ends. The CDR3 contains 16 residues. CDR1 and CDR2 (germline): SGHTA, FQGTGA. CDR3 amino acids: CASSPGGAGISYGYTF. CDR3 coding DNA: TGTGCCAGCAGCCCTGGAGGGGCAGGGATCTCTTATGGCTACACCTTC.